The rows below give T cell receptor beta chains drawn from one sample of a study of cytomegalovirus exposure and HLA in healthy donors. Generated by immunoSEQ multiplex PCR, the TCRdb table keeps only in-frame clones and is missing some. The sample contains 74,000 or so clones, about 70% of which appear only once. What was sequenced was PBMCs. The receptors were sampled from a woman between 25 and 40 years old in good health and CMV-seronegative. Each CDR3 is given with its conserved first and last residue. A D gene is named only where the DNA matches it firmly.

v_gene,d_gene,j_gene,CDR3aa
TRBV7-9,NA,TRBJ1-6,CASSLERPNSPLHF
TRBV28,NA,TRBJ1-1,CASSPLQEHEAFF
TRBV6-6,TRBD1,TRBJ1-5,CASSPRDRGVQPQHF
TRBV6-6,TRBD1,TRBJ1-4,CASSYQGAQAEKLFF
TRBV5-1,NA,TRBJ1-2,CASSLPAGNGYTF
TRBV7-9,NA,TRBJ2-2,CASSQITGDSGELFF
TRBV18,NA,TRBJ2-7,CASSPSQGEHEQYF
TRBV5-6,NA,TRBJ1-4,CASSLGTLKEKLFF
TRBV11-2,NA,TRBJ1-1,CASSLVRRGETEAFF
TRBV5-1,TRBD1,TRBJ1-2,CASSLAIGRGIVGYTF
TRBV19,NA,TRBJ2-5,CASSIGRGFRETQYF
TRBV6-5,NA,TRBJ1-1,CASSLRQNTEAFF
TRBV19,NA,TRBJ1-2,CATKKGGSDYGYTF
TRBV6-1,NA,TRBJ1-2,CASSEAGEGGYTF
TRBV7-9,NA,TRBJ1-1,CASSLLAENTEAFF
TRBV7-3,NA,TRBJ1-1,CASSLGRNTEAFF
TRBV30,TRBD2,TRBJ2-3,CAWKASGETQYF
TRBV28,TRBD1,TRBJ1-6,CASSPPRGWSPLHF
TRBV6-4,TRBD2,TRBJ2-3,CASREGLASDTQYF
TRBV4-2,NA,TRBJ2-5,CASSQDRQGGYQETQYF
TRBV6-5,NA,TRBJ1-5,CASGAYSNQPQHF
TRBV7-9,NA,TRBJ1-3,CASSWTGTHSGNTIYF
TRBV28,TRBD1,TRBJ1-3,CASSPWYRGDGNTIYF
TRBV11-2,TRBD1,TRBJ2-7,CASSPPTGITYEQYF
TRBV28,NA,TRBJ2-1,CASSPWGGASSYNEQFF
TRBV14,TRBD1,TRBJ2-7,CASSLLDRVSEQYF
TRBV6-6,NA,TRBJ1-5,CASNDRNQPQHF
TRBV20-1,NA,TRBJ2-5,CSARRETQYF
TRBV5-4,TRBD1,TRBJ1-1,CASSLGTGALNTEAFF
TRBV9,TRBD2,TRBJ2-7,CASSVEAGGSYEQYF
TRBV7-2,TRBD2,TRBJ2-7,CASIGTSGYEQYF
TRBV30,NA,TRBJ2-5,CAWSDRSAETQYF
TRBV10-2,TRBD1,TRBJ1-1,CASSETGEVTEAFF
TRBV5-5,NA,TRBJ1-1,CASSFSGNTEAFF
TRBV7-2,NA,TRBJ2-5,CASSLFQGLQETQYF
TRBV2,TRBD1,TRBJ2-3,CASRTGTEGSTQYF
TRBV5-1,NA,TRBJ2-3,CASSLVSSTDTQYF
TRBV30,NA,TRBJ1-2,CAWSGGGLGGYTF
TRBV6-7,TRBD1,TRBJ1-4,CASRLTGGRTNEKLFF
TRBV19,NA,TRBJ1-1,CASRITVNTEAFF